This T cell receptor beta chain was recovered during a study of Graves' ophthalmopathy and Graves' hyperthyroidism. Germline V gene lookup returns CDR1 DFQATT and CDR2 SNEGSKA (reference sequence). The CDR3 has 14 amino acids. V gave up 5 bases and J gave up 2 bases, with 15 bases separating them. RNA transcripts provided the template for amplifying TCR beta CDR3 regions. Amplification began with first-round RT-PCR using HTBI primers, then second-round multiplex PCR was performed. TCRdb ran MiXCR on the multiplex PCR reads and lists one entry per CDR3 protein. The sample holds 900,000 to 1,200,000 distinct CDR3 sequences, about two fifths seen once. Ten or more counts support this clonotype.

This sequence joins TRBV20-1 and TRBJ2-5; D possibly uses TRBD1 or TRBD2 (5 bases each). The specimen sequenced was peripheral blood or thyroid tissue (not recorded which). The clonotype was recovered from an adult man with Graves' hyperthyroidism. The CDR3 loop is CSALGDQRQETQYF. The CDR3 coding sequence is TGCAGTGCTCTTGGGGACCAGCGACAAGAGACCCAGTACTTC.